The 17 T cell receptor beta chains below all came from one sample that was sequenced in a study of T-cell memory formation after mild COVID-19. TCRdb reprocessed the 5' RACE reads with MiXCR, giving one entry per CDR3 protein. The sample comprises around 420,000 distinct CDR3 sequences, roughly 26% of which are singletons, and roughly 8.7% rests with the top ten. Sequenced material: PBMCs or a T cell subset sorted from them (not recorded which). Every receptor here comes from an adult woman who had mild COVID-19 (a few samples of this study predate the infection). Cell type and time point are not known.

This clonotype has just a few counts. The chain uses TRBV6-2 or TRBV6-3 and TRBJ2-7; 13 bases line up with TRBD2. Trimming cost V 4 bases and J 6 bases; bases outside gene matches: 6. The CDR3 is 15 amino acids. From germline, CDR1 is MNHEY and CDR2 SVGEGT. The CDR3 sequence: CASSSGLAGASEQYF. The CDR3 DNA follows: TGTGCCAGCAGTTCCGGACTAGCGGGAGCTAGCGAGCAGTACTTC.

This clonotype came up a few times. The genes are TRBV29-1 and TRBJ2-1; no reliable D call. Deletions cut 5 bases from V and 7 bases from J, with 12 bases between. The CDR3 runs to 12 residues. In germline, CDR1 is SQVTM, CDR2 ANQGSEA. This chain's CDR3 is CSVKGRLNEQFF. The CDR3 DNA reads TGCAGCGTTAAAGGTAGGCTGAATGAGCAGTTCTTC.

The chain employs TRBV5-1 and TRBJ1-1; the match to TRBD1 covers 11 bases. The trim removed 3 bases at V and 3 bases at J, leaving 7 bases unmatched. The CDR3 loop spans 16 amino acids. Per the germline V gene, CDR1 is SGHRS and CDR2 is YFSETQ. The CDR3 sequence: CASSWRPGQGDTEAFF. CDR3 coding DNA: TGCGCCAGCAGCTGGAGGCCGGGACAGGGGGACACTGAAGCTTTCTTT. The whole variable domain, filled in from reference TRBV5-1 and TRBJ1-1, reads KAGVTQTPRYLIKTRGQQVTLSCSPISGHRSVSWYQQTPGQGLQFLFEYFSETQRNKGNFPGRFSGRQFSNSRSEMNVSTLELGDSALYLCASSWRPGQGDTEAFFGQGTRLTVV.

This clonotype appeared a few times. The chain has TRBV25-1 and TRBJ2-7, with 7 bases aligning to TRBD1. Germline CDR1 is MGHDK and CDR2 is SYGVNS. This CDR3 is built from 14 residues. Germline trimming cut 4 bases from V and 0 bases from J; bases unmatched to any gene: 3. The CDR3 is CASSGGGSSYEQYF. The CDR3 region has the DNA TGTGCCAGCAGTGGAGGGGGCAGCTCCTACGAGCAGTACTTC.

This chain joins TRBV4-3 and TRBJ2-7; D is undetermined. The length of the CDR3 is 14 residues. V shed 1 base and J shed 3 bases, with 10 bases lying between them. CDR1 is LGHNA, CDR2 YSLEER, per germline. CDR3 in DNA: TGCGCCAGCAGCCAAGCCGACGGCCACTACGAGCAGTACTTC. This translates into CASSQADGHYEQYF.

Ten or more counts support this clonotype. The rearrangement links TRBV20-1 to TRBJ1-2; unclear D gene. CDR3 length: 17 residues. The V end lost 0 bases, the J end lost 3 bases, and 20 bases lay between the germline ends. Per the germline V gene, CDR1 is DFQATT and CDR2 is SNEGSKA (reference sequence). CDR3 sequence (DNA): TGCAGTGCTAGAGATCCCTGGGGAACCCCCGGTGACTATGGCTACACCTTC. Protein product: CSARDPWGTPGDYGYTF.

The rearrangement uses TRBV7-6 and TRBJ1-5, with unresolved D. CDR3 length: 12 amino acids. V dropped 2 bases and J dropped 7 bases, with 6 bases sitting between them. Germline CDR1 reads SGHVS; CDR2 reads FNYEAQ. CDR3 in DNA: TGTGCCAGCAGCTTAACGGGCCAGCCCCAGCATTTT. It codes for CASSLTGQPQHF.

This clonotype has more than one count but fewer than ten. The V and J genes are TRBV12-3 or TRBV12-4 and TRBJ1-6, with a weak D call TRBD1 (6 bases). Trimming pared 2 bases from V and 6 bases from J, leaving 8 bases between. There are 14 residues in the CDR3. CDR3 loop: CASSLLGGNSPLHF. CDR3 nucleotide sequence: TGTGCCAGCAGTTTACTAGGGGGTAATTCACCCCTCCACTTT.

The chain has TRBV7-2 and TRBJ2-5, with D perhaps matching TRBD2 (6 bases). There are 15 residues in the CDR3. The V end was cut by 1 base, the J end by 5 bases, with 14 bases between. CDR1 SGHTA and CDR2 FQGNSA come from the germline V gene. The CDR3 DNA is TGTGCCAGCAGCTTAGGCGGGGCCATTAGGGAGACCCAGTACTTC. Encoded protein: CASSLGGAIRETQYF.

This clonotype occurred a few times. The chain combines TRBV7-6 with TRBJ1-2; D is perhaps TRBD1 (6 bases). Trimming shortened V by 6 bases and J by 7 bases, and 12 bases separated the two germline ends. Germline lookup yields CDR1 SGHVS and CDR2 FNYEAQ. The CDR3 loop spans 12 amino acids. The CDR3 DNA is TGTGCCAGCAGGGGATACAGGGCTGGCTACACCTTC. Its protein is CASRGYRAGYTF.

This rearrangement joins TRBV5-1 to TRBJ2-1; 9 bases line up with TRBD2. Losses at the gene ends were 6 bases for V and 5 bases for J; bases not matched to a gene: 9. Germline-derived CDR1 and CDR2 are SGHRS and YFSETQ. There are 15 residues in the CDR3. The CDR3 nucleotides read TGCGCCAGCACCTACGCCGGGACTAGCAACAATGAGCAGTTCTTC. Amino acid sequence: CASTYAGTSNNEQFF.

The V and J genes are TRBV6-5 and TRBJ1-6; 7 positions agree with TRBD1. The junction had 9 bases not matched to a gene; V was cut back by 6 bases and J by 4 bases. Germline lookup yields CDR1 MNHEY and CDR2 SVGAGI. The CDR3 covers 16 residues. The CDR3 coding sequence is TGTGCCAGCAGCACAGGGGACGCAGCTTATAATTCACCCCTCCACTTT. As protein: CASSTGDAAYNSPLHF.

The chain employs TRBV7-6 and TRBJ1-1; 7 bases align to TRBD1. V lost 3 bases and J lost 3; bases outside the gene matches: 1. The CDR3 loop spans 13 amino acids. Germline values: CDR1 SGHVS, CDR2 FNYEAQ. This chain's CDR3 is CASSFTGDTEAFF. The CDR3 DNA reads TGTGCCAGCAGCTTTACAGGGGACACTGAAGCTTTCTTT. The complete variable domain, with remaining parts taken from reference TRBV7-6 and TRBJ1-1, reads GAGVSQSPRYKVTKRGQDVALRCDPISGHVSLYWYRQALGQGPEFLTYFNYEAQQDKSGLPNDRFSAERPEGSISTLTIQRTEQRDSAMYRCASSFTGDTEAFFGQGTRLTVV.

This clonotype was observed a single time. The V gene is TRBV29-1, the J gene TRBJ2-1; 10 bases map to TRBD2. The V and J ends lost 4 bases and 3 bases, in that order; junction bases with no gene match: 12. The CDR3 consists of 17 residues. The germline CDR1 and CDR2 sequences are SQVTM and ANQGSEA. Here the CDR3 DNA reads TGCAGCGTTGCCCCCCCCCCTGGACTAGCGGTCTACAATGAGCAGTTCTTC. It is translated as CSVAPPPGLAVYNEQFF.

This clonotype was observed a handful of times. The chain is built from TRBV12-3 or TRBV12-4 and TRBJ2-1; weak D call: TRBD1 (6 bases). The CDR3 covers 15 residues. The V end lost 6 bases, the J end lost 4 bases, and 16 bases lay between the germline ends. Written as DNA, the CDR3 is TGTGCCAGCAGAGAACCGGGACAAGAGTACAATGAGCAGTTCTTC. Its translation: CASREPGQEYNEQFF.

This clonotype came up a few times. One base away lies a much larger clone, so this may be a sequencing read error. The CDR3 carries no conserved terminal phenylalanine or tryptophan, so it likely arises from a read error. The J gene is TRBJ1-2, the V gene TRBV5-1; possible D gene TRBD1, 5 bases. Looked up from germline, CDR1 is SGHRS and CDR2 is YFSETQ. Deletions cut 4 bases from V and 0 bases from J, with 16 bases between. CDR3 size: 16 residues. In nucleotides, the CDR3 is TGCGCCAGCAGCCCGGAAGGAGTCAGGGCTAACTATGGCTACACCTTG. Amino acids: CASSPEGVRANYGYTL.

This clonotype was observed a handful of times. The chain combines TRBV11-2 with TRBJ2-3; D remains unclear. This CDR3 contains 18 residues. The V end lost 2 bases, the J end lost 0 bases, and 18 bases lay between the germline ends. Germline V gives CDR1 SGHAT, CDR2 FQNNGV. CDR3 coding DNA: TGTGCCAGCAGCTTACACCGTGGCAGTCAATCTAGCACAGATACGCAGTATTTT. Protein: CASSLHRGSQSSTDTQYF.